This T cell receptor (beta chain) was identified in a study of T cells after yellow fever vaccination. Germline V CDR1 and CDR2: DFQATT, SNEGSKA (reference sequence). The length of the CDR3 is 13 residues. V was pared by 3 bases and J by 3 bases, with 9 bases between. TCRdb independently ran MiXCR on the 5' RACE reads; one entry per CDR3 protein. The data show 500,000 to 650,000 distinct CDR3 sequences, roughly an eighth seen once. The chain recombines TRBV20-1 with TRBJ1-5; no reliable D call. The clonotype was recovered from a man in his thirties or forties who received the YFV17D yellow fever vaccine. The sequencing here drew on PBMCs, taken on the day of the yellow fever booster vaccination. The CDR3 loop reads CSASPSVNQPQHF. CDR3 sequence (DNA): TGCAGTGCTAGCCCCTCAGTCAATCAGCCCCAGCATTTT.